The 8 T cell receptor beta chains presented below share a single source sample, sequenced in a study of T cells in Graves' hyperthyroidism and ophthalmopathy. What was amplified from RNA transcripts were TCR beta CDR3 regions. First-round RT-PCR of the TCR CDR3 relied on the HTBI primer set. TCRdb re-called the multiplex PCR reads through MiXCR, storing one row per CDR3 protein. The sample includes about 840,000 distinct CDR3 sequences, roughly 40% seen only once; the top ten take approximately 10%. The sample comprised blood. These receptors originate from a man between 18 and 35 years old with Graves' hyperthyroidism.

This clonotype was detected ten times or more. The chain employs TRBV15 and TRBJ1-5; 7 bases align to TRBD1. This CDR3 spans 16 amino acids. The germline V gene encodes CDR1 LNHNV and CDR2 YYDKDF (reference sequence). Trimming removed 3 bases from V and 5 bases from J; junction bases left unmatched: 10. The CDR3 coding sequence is TGTGCCACCAGCAGGAACCGGGACAGTGGGGATCAGCCCCAGCATTTT. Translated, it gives CATSRNRDSGDQPQHF. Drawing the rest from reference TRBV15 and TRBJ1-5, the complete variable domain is DAMVIQNPRYQVTQFGKPVTLSCSQTLNHNVMYWYQQKSSQAPKLLFHYYDKDFNNEADTPDNFQSRRPNTSFCFLDIRSPGLGDTAMYLCATSRNRDSGDQPQHFGDGTRLSIL.

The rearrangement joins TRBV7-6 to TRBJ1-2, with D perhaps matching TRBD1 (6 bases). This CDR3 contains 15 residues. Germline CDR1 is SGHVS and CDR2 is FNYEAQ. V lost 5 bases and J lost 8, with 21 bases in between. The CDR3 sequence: CASSPLEEQGGGYTF. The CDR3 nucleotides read TGTGCCAGCAGCCCCCTTGAGGAACAGGGTGGCGGCTACACCTTC.

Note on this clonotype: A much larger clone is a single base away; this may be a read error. CDR3 nucleotide sequence: TGTGCCAGCAGTACGGGAACAGCTCGGCAGCCCCAGCATTTT. Translating gives CASSTGTARQPQHF. The chain combines TRBV12-3 or TRBV12-4 with TRBJ1-5; D ambiguous. This CDR3 has 14 amino acids. The germline V and J ends were trimmed by 5 bases and 7 bases, with 15 bases remaining between them.

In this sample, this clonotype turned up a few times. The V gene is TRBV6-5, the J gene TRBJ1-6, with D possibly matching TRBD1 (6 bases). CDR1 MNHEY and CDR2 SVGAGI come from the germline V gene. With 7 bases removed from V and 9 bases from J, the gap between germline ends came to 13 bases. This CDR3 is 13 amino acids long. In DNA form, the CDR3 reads TGTGCCAGCACCCTGGGGGCAGGTTCACCCCTCCACTTT. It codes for CASTLGAGSPLHF.

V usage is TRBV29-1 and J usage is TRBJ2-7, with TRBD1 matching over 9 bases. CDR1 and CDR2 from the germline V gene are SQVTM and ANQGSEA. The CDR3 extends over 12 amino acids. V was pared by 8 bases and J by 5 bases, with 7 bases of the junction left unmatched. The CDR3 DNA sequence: TGCAGCTTCGGGACAGGGACCCACGAGCAGTACTTC. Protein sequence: CSFGTGTHEQYF.

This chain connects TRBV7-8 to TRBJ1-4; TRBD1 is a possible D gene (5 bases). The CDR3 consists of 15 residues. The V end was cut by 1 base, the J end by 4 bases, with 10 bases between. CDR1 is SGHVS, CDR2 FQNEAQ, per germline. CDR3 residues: CASSLEGVGNEKLFF. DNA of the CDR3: TGTGCCAGCAGCTTAGAAGGGGTTGGTAATGAAAAACTGTTTTTT.

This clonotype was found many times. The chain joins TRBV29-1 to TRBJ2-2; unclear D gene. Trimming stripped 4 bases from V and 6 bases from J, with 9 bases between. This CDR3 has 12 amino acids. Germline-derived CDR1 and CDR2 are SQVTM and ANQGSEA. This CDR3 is CSVVWVSGELFF. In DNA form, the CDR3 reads TGCAGCGTTGTTTGGGTGTCCGGGGAGCTGTTTTTT.

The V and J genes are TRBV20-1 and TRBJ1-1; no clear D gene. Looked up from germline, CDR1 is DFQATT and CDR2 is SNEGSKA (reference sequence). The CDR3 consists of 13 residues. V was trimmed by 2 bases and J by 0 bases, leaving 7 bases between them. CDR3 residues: CSARPDMNTEAFF. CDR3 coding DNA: TGCAGTGCTAGACCTGATATGAACACTGAAGCTTTCTTT.